This TCR beta chain was sequenced in a study of blood T cell repertoires in COVID-19. Study details: COVID-19 samples from acute and convalescent phases originated in the United States, Italy and Spain.

CDR1 is LNHDA, CDR2 SQIVND, per germline (reference sequence). This CDR3 has 12 residues. Trimming left V 7 bases short and J 4 bases short, with 8 bases between. In the original workflow: Reference gene primer amplification gave estimated nucleated cell counts. Generated by immunoSEQ multiplex PCR, the TCRdb table keeps only in-frame clones and is missing some. Clone size and V and J calls were adopted from that table, with D and trimming inferred from the DNA. The top ten clones hold more than 4.5% of a sample with around 81,000 clones, around 88% of them seen once. The genes are TRBV19 and TRBJ2-1; a weak D match, TRBD2 (6 bases). The TCR was taken from a woman of 80 years or more with acute or convalescent COVID-19. The sequencing input was peripheral blood. CDR3 DNA: TGTGCCAGTACTGGGACTTACAATGAGCAGTTCTTC. Translated, it gives CASTGTYNEQFF. Combining the CDR3 with reference TRBV19 and TRBJ2-1 gives the whole variable domain DGGITQSPKYLFRKEGQNVTLSCEQNLNHDAMYWYRQDPGQGLRLIYYSQIVNDFQKGDIAEGYSVSREKKESFPLTVTSAQKNPTAFYLCASTGTYNEQFFGPGTRLTVL.